Described below is a single TCR beta chain sequence and its context. Produced via immunoSEQ multiplex PCR; TCRdb's table is partial and in-frame only. The sample records some 150,000 clones, roughly 90% being singletons. CDR3 length: 15 residues. Trimming took 6 bases from V and 4 from J; bases not matched to a gene: 6. CDR1 MGHDK and CDR2 SYGVNS come from the germline V gene. The source of the sample is a study of T cell responses to AZD1222 COVID-19 vaccine. The sample in question was peripheral blood, obtained 28 days after the second dose of the MenACWY control vaccine. This chain uses TRBV25-1 with TRBJ2-2; 9 bases map to TRBD2. This TCR came from an adult who received the MenACWY meningococcal vaccine as a control. CDR3 sequence (DNA): TGTGCCAGCAGAGCTTGGCGGGAGGGCACCGGGGAGCTGTTTTTT. It codes for CASRAWREGTGELFF.